Listed here is a single TCR beta chain. Antigen: not known. This entry comes from a study of PD-1 blockade in classical Hodgkin lymphoma. General study findings and limits: After ASCT, patients who started nivolumab under 1 year later were excluded. Reported findings placed baseline TCR diversity lower in newly diagnosed patients (compared with healthy donors).

Repertoires were generated with immunoSEQ multiplex PCR, while TCRdb's copy carries only in-frame clones and drops some. The sample gives 20,000 to 30,000 clones, roughly 80% of which show up once; roughly 7.3% is in the top ten. The patients all showed relapse after autologous stem cell transplantation, while their brentuximab vedotin exposure varied. CDR3 length: 13 residues. V lost 9 bases and J lost 5; bases outside the gene matches: 5. Germline assignment: CDR1 SGHAT and CDR2 FQNNGV. The sequence was obtained from a human donor with classical Hodgkin lymphoma. The chain uses TRBV11-2 and TRBJ2-7; 12 positions agree with TRBD2. Sequenced material: peripheral blood mononuclear cells (PBMCs), taken before the second cycle of nivolumab. The CDR3 is CASLASGRDEQYF. The DNA for the CDR3 is TGTGCCAGTTTAGCTAGCGGGAGGGACGAGCAGTACTTC.